These 3 T cell receptor beta chains share one sample of origin, sequenced in a study of vaccination and CD4 T cells after COVID-19. With the Oncomine TCR Beta short-read assay, DNA from cultured CD4+ T cells was sequenced. From the PCR reads, TCRdb called clonotypes with MiXCR, one entry per CDR3 protein. The sample contains more than 15,000 distinct CDR3 sequences, roughly 29% of which appear only once. These receptors have no known antigen. The treatment: roughly 10-day PBMC culture with coronavirus spike peptide pools or control peptides (ViraFEST assay). The sample taken for sequencing was cultured CD4+ T cells from blood. The receptors shown here come from a human donor with COVID-19.

This clonotype was observed a handful of times. The rearrangement joins TRBV19 to TRBJ2-3; D possibly corresponds to TRBD2 (5 bases). Between the trimmed V and J ends, which lost 3 bases and 2 bases, there was a span of 9 bases. Germline-derived CDR1 and CDR2 are LNHDA and SQIVND (reference sequence). The CDR3 spans 14 residues. The CDR3, as DNA: TGTGCCAGTAGTATGGACTCGTACACAGATACGCAGTATTTT. This sequence encodes CASSMDSYTDTQYF.

This clonotype occurred a few times. This sequence joins TRBV20-1 and TRBJ2-1; 10 nucleotides match TRBD2. The CDR3 extends over 13 amino acids. Germline V lookup: CDR1 DFQATT, CDR2 SNEGSKA (reference sequence). As DNA, the CDR3 is TGCAGGGCAGCGGGGGGGCGGCCCTATGAGCAGTTCTTC. Translated, it gives CRAAGGRPYEQFF.

This clonotype was recorded a few times. The gene calls are TRBV24-1 and TRBJ2-1, with 8 bases fitting TRBD1. J lost 7 bases, V lost 2 bases, and 9 bases had no gene match. Per the germline V gene, CDR1 is KGHDR and CDR2 is SFDVKD. CDR3 length: 16 amino acids. The CDR3 sequence is CATSDYGTGELNEQFF. The CDR3 bases are TGTGCCACCAGTGATTACGGGACAGGAGAGTTGAATGAGCAGTTCTTC.